These 20 T cell receptor beta chains originate from one sample sequenced in a study of circulating and synovial CD4+ cells in juvenile arthritis (dated by TCRdb to the mid-2010s). Library preparation was by the immunoSEQ multiplex PCR assay. Held by TCRdb, this immuneACCESS table contains in-frame sequences only and omits some clones. Under half of the omission traces to an unresolved V gene where checked; the cause of the rest is unknown. Recorded for this sample are about 34,000 clones; around 95% of them occurred a single time. The biggest ten clones account for approximately 0.17% of the sample. The specimen was CD4+ T cells from blood. The receptors were gathered from a human donor with juvenile idiopathic arthritis.

The chain has TRBV5-6 and TRBJ2-4; 11 bases fit TRBD1. Germline CDR1 SGHDT, CDR2 YYEEEE. After removal of 0 bases from V and 6 bases from J, the junction contained 2 bases not matched to a gene. The CDR3 has 15 amino acids. The CDR3 here is CASSLGGTGGNIQYF. CDR3 coding DNA: TGTGCCAGCAGCTTGGGCGGGACAGGGGGAAACATTCAGTACTTC.

For this clone: An end of the junction differs from the germline gene, which may be a read error. The chain joins TRBV15 to TRBJ2-5, with a tentative D call TRBD1 (6 bases). The germline V gene encodes CDR1 LNHNV and CDR2 YYDKDF (reference sequence). This CDR3 spans 14 amino acids. CDR3 nucleotide sequence: TGTGCCACCAGCAGAGGAGGATCGGACGGACACAGGGACTTC. Its translation is CATSRGGSDGHRDF.

Written as DNA, the CDR3 is TGCGCCAGCAGCTTGGGGGGCCTAAGGGCTGGGGCCAACGTCCTGACTTTC. Its translation is CASSLGGLRAGANVLTF. This sequence joins TRBV5-1 and TRBJ2-6; tentatively, D is TRBD1 (5 bases). The CDR3 loop spans 17 amino acids. Trimming removed 0 bases at V and 2 bases at J, with 12 bases between. Germline assignment: CDR1 SGHRS and CDR2 YFSETQ.

The chain uses TRBV4-1 and TRBJ2-5; 7 nucleotides agree with TRBD2. This CDR3 is 14 amino acids long. V gave up 1 base and J gave up 2 bases; unmatched junction bases: 1. Germline lookup yields CDR1 MGHRA and CDR2 YSYEKL. CDR3 sequence reads: CASSQAAGQETQYF. The CDR3, as DNA: TGCGCCAGCAGCCAAGCAGCGGGACAAGAGACCCAGTACTTC.

This chain links TRBV4-1 with TRBJ1-4; 7 bases align to TRBD1. The CDR3 consists of 17 residues. The V gene's germline CDR1 is MGHRA and CDR2 YSYEKL. V dropped 3 bases and J dropped 2; count of bases not matched to a gene: 9. CDR3 sequence (DNA): TGCGCCAGCAGCCACATTACAGGGGTCTCGACTAATGAAAAACTGTTTTTT. It codes for CASSHITGVSTNEKLFF.

The gene calls are TRBV6-5 and TRBJ2-1, with TRBD2 as a possible D gene (6 bases). Between the trimmed V and J ends, which lost 5 bases and 5 bases, there was a span of 16 bases. The germline V gene has CDR1 MNHEY and CDR2 SVGAGI. The CDR3 runs 15 residues. The CDR3 loop is CASSRPSGRNNEQFF. The CDR3 bases are TGTGCCAGCAGTCGGCCCTCCGGGAGAAACAATGAGCAGTTCTTC.

This clone was detected once. The chain links TRBV5-1 to TRBJ2-6, with 10 bases identical to TRBD2. The J segment lost 0 bases and the V segment lost 0 bases, leaving 6 bases of the junction unmatched. This CDR3 region has 19 residues. The germline V gene encodes CDR1 SGHRS and CDR2 YFSETQ. The CDR3: CASSLGLAGAVSGANVLTF. DNA of the CDR3: TGCGCCAGCAGCTTGGGGCTAGCGGGGGCGGTCTCTGGGGCCAACGTCCTGACTTTC.

This chain links TRBV5-5 with TRBJ2-3; no firm D call. The germline V gene encodes CDR1 SGHKS and CDR2 YYEKEE (reference sequence). The CDR3 contains 15 residues. Trimming shortened V by 4 bases and J by 5 bases, and 17 bases separated the two germline ends. The DNA of the CDR3 is TGTGCCAGCAGCGTTGACCCGAGACTCCAAGATACGCAGTATTTT. Protein sequence: CASSVDPRLQDTQYF.

The chain uses TRBV4-3 and TRBJ1-4; no reliable D call. With 0 bases removed from V and 10 bases from J, the gap between germline ends came to 9 bases. From germline, CDR1 is LGHNA and CDR2 YSLEER. CDR3 length: 13 residues. CDR3 sequence: CASSQDRLGKLFF. The CDR3 DNA reads TGCGCCAGCAGCCAAGACAGGTTGGGAAAACTGTTTTTT.

The chain links TRBV5-1 to TRBJ1-5, with 8 bases lining up with TRBD1. CDR1 and CDR2 from the germline V gene are SGHRS and YFSETQ. The CDR3 has 14 amino acids. V trimming: 0 bases; J trimming: 6 bases; junction bases outside the gene matches: 2. CDR3 sequence reads: CASSLDQGAQPQHF. The DNA for the CDR3 is TGCGCCAGCAGCTTGGACCAGGGGGCTCAGCCCCAGCATTTT.

A single count supports this clone. This chain connects TRBV6-1 to TRBJ1-4, with 8 positions matching TRBD1. The CDR3 length is 13 residues. Trimming removed 10 bases from V and 3 bases from J; junction bases left unmatched: 4. CDR1 and CDR2 (germline): MNHNS, SASEGT. In DNA form, the CDR3 reads TGTGCCACCAGGGGGCTCTCTAATGAAAAACTGTTTTTT. As protein: CATRGLSNEKLFF.

The chain links TRBV28 to TRBJ2-1, with D possibly matching TRBD2 (6 bases). V lost 5 bases to trimming and J lost 9 bases, with 17 bases between them. This CDR3 spans 14 amino acids. Germline lookup yields CDR1 MDHEN and CDR2 SYDVKM. CDR3 amino acids: CASSVGGGGLEQFF. The CDR3 DNA reads TGTGCCAGCAGTGTCGGTGGGGGAGGACTTGAGCAGTTCTTC.

This rearrangement joins TRBV28 to TRBJ2-7; D not certain. The germline V gene has CDR1 MDHEN and CDR2 SYDVKM. The CDR3 spans 16 residues. V lost 3 bases to trimming and J lost 2 bases, with 17 bases between them. DNA of the CDR3: TGTGCCAGCAGTTTCTCCGGCAGCGCCAAGACCTACGAGCAGTACTTC. Its translation is CASSFSGSAKTYEQYF.

Comment on this clone: A junction boundary mismatches the germline segment, possibly from a read error. The chain links TRBV2 to TRBJ1-1; D call uncertain. The CDR3 consists of 13 residues. Germline V gene sequence: CDR1 SNHLY, CDR2 FYNNEI. The CDR3 coding sequence is TGTGTCAGCACCCCCCTAATGAACACTGAAGCTTTCTTT. It yields the protein CVSTPLMNTEAFF.

The chain has TRBV27 and TRBJ1-2; TRBD1 is a possible D gene (6 bases). In germline, CDR1 is MNHEY, CDR2 SMNVEV (reference sequence). The V end lost 8 bases, the J end lost 4 bases, and 8 bases lay between the germline ends. The CDR3 is 11 residues long. The CDR3 here is CASRGAYGYTF. The CDR3 nucleotides are TGTGCCAGCCGGGGGGCCTATGGCTACACCTTC.

V gene TRBV4-3 combines with J gene TRBJ1-5, with D perhaps matching TRBD1 (5 bases). The V gene lost 1 base and the J gene lost 3 bases, with 7 bases spanning the gap. CDR1 and CDR2 (germline): LGHNA, YSLEER. The CDR3 sequence is 14 residues long. As DNA, the CDR3 is TGCGCCAGCAGCCAAGCAGGGTACAATCAGCCCCAGCATTTT. It is translated as CASSQAGYNQPQHF.

V and J are TRBV4-2 and TRBJ2-7; 9 bases are a match to TRBD2. Trimming took 1 base from V and 5 from J; bases not matched to a gene: 3. CDR1 is LGHNA, CDR2 YNFKEQ, per germline. This CDR3 has 14 amino acids. CDR3 protein: CASSQAGLANEQYF. CDR3 DNA: TGTGCCAGCAGCCAAGCGGGACTAGCAAACGAGCAGTACTTC.

The chain links TRBV5-6 to TRBJ1-2; TRBD1 matches 7 bases. The length of the CDR3 is 14 residues. Germline values: CDR1 SGHDT, CDR2 YYEEEE. V shed 8 bases, J shed 2 bases, and the junction held 9 bases outside the gene matches. The CDR3 loop is CASRKTGLNYGYTF. DNA for the CDR3: TGTGCCAGTCGGAAGACAGGGTTAAACTATGGCTACACCTTC.

The genes are TRBV29-1 and TRBJ2-2; tentative D call: TRBD1 (6 bases). The CDR3 sequence is 17 residues long. Germline assignment: CDR1 SQVTM and CDR2 ANQGSEA. V was shortened by 7 bases and J by 5 bases, with 26 bases between the two germline ends. The CDR3 loop is CSATEVSRRGRTGELFF. DNA of the CDR3: TGCAGCGCAACAGAGGTGTCACGCAGGGGAAGGACCGGGGAGCTGTTTTTT.

V and J are TRBV18 and TRBJ1-1; possible D gene TRBD1, 6 bases. V was shortened by 8 bases and J by 0 bases, with 10 bases between the two germline ends. The CDR3 contains 13 residues. Germline V lookup: CDR1 KGHSH, CDR2 LQKENI. The CDR3 nucleotides are TGTGCCAGCCACGGACAGATGAACACTGAAGCTTTCTTT. Residues: CASHGQMNTEAFF.